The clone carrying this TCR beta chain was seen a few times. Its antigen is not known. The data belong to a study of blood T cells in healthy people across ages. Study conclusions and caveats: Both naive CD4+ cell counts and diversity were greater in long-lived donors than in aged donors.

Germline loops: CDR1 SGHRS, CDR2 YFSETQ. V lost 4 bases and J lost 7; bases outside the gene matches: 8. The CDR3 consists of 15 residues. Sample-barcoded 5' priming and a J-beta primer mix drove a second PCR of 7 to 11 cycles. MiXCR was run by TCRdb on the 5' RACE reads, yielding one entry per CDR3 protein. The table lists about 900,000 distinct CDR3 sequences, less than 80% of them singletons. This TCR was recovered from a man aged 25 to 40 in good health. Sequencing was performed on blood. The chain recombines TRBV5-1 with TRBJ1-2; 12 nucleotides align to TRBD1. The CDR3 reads CASSPGQGAQGGYTF. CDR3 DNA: TGCGCCAGCAGCCCGGGACAGGGGGCGCAGGGTGGCTACACCTTC.